This section outlines one TCR beta chain sequence together with its context. This clonotype has a handful of counts. Its antigen is not yet known. No qualities accompany the bases; no much larger clone lies one base away. Spanning cysteine to phenylalanine, the CDR3 consists of 13 amino acids. This entry keeps only the CDR3 DNA: 39 bases, framed from base 1. The V end gives up 10 bases and the J end 5 bases, leaving 11 bases in the junction not matched to a gene. CDR1 and CDR2 are read off the germline V gene (reference sequence) as WNHNN and SYGVQD. This entry comes from a study of T cells in Graves' hyperthyroidism and ophthalmopathy (dated by TCRdb to between 2018 and 2021). Broadly, across the study: Peripheral blood was sampled at the time of initial diagnosis, prior to any treatment. A discovery cohort of around 98 patients, 43 with Graves' ophthalmopathy and about 58 with stable Graves' hyperthyroidism, was used to find distinguishing TCR V-J signatures. In addition, the study compared T-cell repertoires in thyroid tissue and in blood from roughly 6 Graves' hyperthyroidism patients. TCR Vbeta CDR3 sequencing of 120 to 150 peripheral blood samples (43 ophthalmopathy, some 75 hyperthyroidism and approximately 17 progressor patients) is reported in the paper. Prospective prediction of ophthalmopathy was tested in an independent validation cohort of 18 to 20 hyperthyroidism patients and 17 patients who later progressed to ophthalmopathy. After sampling, hyperthyroidism patients received methimazole starting at 30 mg daily, and ophthalmopathy patients received high-dose intravenous methylprednisolone. The approximately 98 discovery patients were randomly divided into training and test sets at a 7:3 ratio. Summary of the overall study and its limitations: In validation, the model predicted progression to ophthalmopathy with about 71% sensitivity and less than 75% specificity, a median of about 6.7 months before onset. A model built on a 13 V-J signature distinguished ophthalmopathy from stable hyperthyroidism, reaching roughly 88% sensitivity and about 81% specificity in cross-validation and 80%/75% in testing. Blood samples also contained most of the expanded thyroid clonotypes (frequency above 0.001), which suggests that blood repertoires may reflect thyroid immune responses. No statistical method was used to set the sample size in advance, and investigators knew the group allocation.

The TCR beta CDR3 regions were amplified from RNA transcripts. The first round of RT-PCR for the TCR CDR3 was performed with the HTBI primer set and the Qiagen OneStep RT-PCR kit. A second multiplex PCR round built the libraries, followed by size selection and purification. Libraries were sequenced paired-end with 100 bp reads on an Illumina HiSeq2000. Per the authors' processing: Raw data were processed with SOAPnuke, discarding reads with adapters, uncalled bases, mean Phred below 15, or no exact constant-primer or identifier match. High-quality paired reads were merged with COPE v1.2.5, and unique nucleotide sequences were defined as clonotypes. Clonotypes were aligned to IMGT TRBV, TRBD and TRBJ reference segments using MiTCR v1.1. Analysis was restricted to V-J combinations with a frequency above 0.0001, which covered 98% to 99.2% of repertoires. The TCS score was defined as F50 (clonal expansion) divided by E x V (chaos), with BLOSUM62-based TCRdist calculated between CDR3 peptides within each V-J. Welch's t-statistics and random forest reduced 514 V-J features to some 14, which were used in a naive Bayes classifier (R e1071). The raw public reads went through TCRdb reprocessing: fastp at Q25, MiXCR clone calling, in-frame beta chains kept. CDR3 protein sequences are deduplicated, and each keeps its most common genes and DNA. These V and J calls rely on TCRdb rather than the paper's analysis. This sample lists about 480,000 distinct CDR3 sequences; roughly 22% were detected once. Of the sample, 45% to 50% is held by the ten largest clones.

Ophthalmopathy patients had moderately to severely active disease, Clinical Activity Score of at least 3, NOSPECS grade of at least 4, and duration under 3 months. Patients with uncontrolled infections, other autoimmune diseases, pregnancy or lactation were excluded. Diagnoses relied on clinical symptoms, serum thyroxine and TRAb, thyroid ultrasound and orbital computed tomography. PBMCs were separated from over 9 ml of fresh peripheral blood using Ficoll-Paque density gradient centrifugation. Trizol reagent was used to extract total RNA, and RNA quality was then checked on an Agilent 2100 Bioanalyzer.

The chain employs TRBV10-1 and TRBJ2-7, with TRBD2 identical over 7 junction bases. This TCR was recovered from a woman in her 70s with Graves' ophthalmopathy. The sample comprised blood. CDR3 region: CATQRAGEDEQYF. The DNA reads TGCGCCACCCAAAGGGCGGGAGAGGACGAGCAGTACTTC.